This TCR beta chain appears in the sequencing data of a study of blood T cell repertoires in COVID-19. Background on the study: Donors in the United States, Italy and Spain gave samples during acute or convalescent COVID-19. Sample material is recorded as cDNA or gDNA derived from T cells, B-cell-depleted T cells, or PBMCs.

With 3 bases clipped from V and 3 bases from J, the junction kept 2 bases outside the gene matches. Germline CDR1 is DFQATT and CDR2 is SNEGSKA (reference sequence). The CDR3 runs to 13 residues. Original analysis: The authors estimated nucleated cell counts from reference gene primer amplification. Measured with immunoSEQ multiplex PCR; TCRdb has only the in-frame clones, and not every one. D and trimming were read from the DNA, whereas the V and J calls and clone size are those reported in that table. The data contain around 270,000 clones, about 85% of them singletons. The rearrangement uses TRBV20-1 and TRBJ2-1, with TRBD2 identical over 7 bases. The sample taken for sequencing was peripheral blood. The TCR sequence derives from a human donor with COVID-19, enrolled during active disease. The donor label of this sample is uncertain. CDR3 region: CSASTSVYNEQFF. The CDR3 nucleotides read TGCAGTGCTAGTACTAGCGTCTACAATGAGCAGTTCTTC.